These 3 T cell receptor beta chains were sequenced from one sample in a study of graft-versus-host responses after intestinal transplantation. Data came from immunoSEQ multiplex PCR; TCRdb stores just in-frame clones and leaves some out. This table has approximately 11,000 clones, about three quarters appearing once. The specimen was PBMCs, collected nearly 500 days after intestinal transplant. These receptors were taken from a human patient who received an intestinal transplant, so some T cells may come from the graft donor.

The rearrangement uses TRBV9 and TRBJ2-3; D is undetermined. Germline CDR1 SGDLS, CDR2 YYNGEE. The V and J ends lost 0 bases and 6 bases respectively, with 8 bases between them. The CDR3 has 13 amino acids. The CDR3, as DNA: TGTGCCAGCAGCGTAGTGGGGAAGGATACGCAGTATTTT. It encodes CASSVVGKDTQYF.

The V gene is TRBV4-1, the J gene TRBJ1-2, with a weak D call TRBD1 (6 bases). The CDR3 covers 17 residues. Deletions cut 6 bases from V and 0 bases from J, with 20 bases between. From germline, CDR1 is MGHRA and CDR2 YSYEKL. The CDR3 DNA reads as TGCGCCAGCAGTCTCCGGGACACAATTATCCCTAACTATGGCTACACCTTC. It codes for CASSLRDTIIPNYGYTF.

This clone was found a few times. The V and J genes are TRBV10-3 and TRBJ2-1; 8 bases line up with TRBD2. The V gene's germline CDR1 is ENHRY and CDR2 SYGVKD. The V segment lost 6 bases and the J segment 4 bases; nucleotides outside the gene matches: 5. This CDR3 region has 14 residues. CDR3 DNA sequence: TGTGCCATCAGGTATAGCGGGATTTACAATGAGCAGTTCTTC. Its translation: CAIRYSGIYNEQFF.